This passage covers 3 T cell receptor beta chains from one sample sequenced in a study of CD8+CD57+ T cells in acquired aplastic anemia. Patients sequenced had flow cytometry evidence of CD8+CD57+ cell expansion. Profiles of TCR beta VDJ and CDR3 were generated from a genomic DNA template. One entry per CDR3 protein results from TCRdb running MiXCR on the reads. The data contain about 160,000 distinct CDR3 sequences, around 50% of them singletons. The specimen sequenced was sorted CD4+, CD8+, or CD8+CD57+ T cells (not recorded which) from PBMCs. These receptors originate from a human donor with aplastic anemia.

A word on this clonotype: The junction differs from germline at one of its ends, possibly a read error. The chain carries TRBV25-1 and TRBJ2-3; 9 nucleotides agree with TRBD1. The CDR3 has 18 residues. The V gene's germline CDR1 is MGHDK and CDR2 SYGVNS. CDR3 sequence: CASSGTGIFKLSTDTQYF. The CDR3 DNA reads TGCGCCAGCAGTGGGACAGGGATTTTCAAACTAAGCACAGATACGCAGTATTTT.

V is TRBV5-5 and J is TRBJ2-1; D may match TRBD1 or TRBD2 (5 bases each). Trimming shortened V by 6 bases and J by 5 bases, and 18 bases separated the two germline ends. The CDR3 spans 15 residues. Germline-derived CDR1 and CDR2 are SGHKS and YYEKEE (reference sequence). The CDR3, as DNA: TGTGCCAGCACCCCCGGAGGTGGGGCCCACAATGAGCAGTTCTTC. This codes for CASTPGGGAHNEQFF.

In its sample, this clonotype was seen many times. The V gene is TRBV5-8, the J gene TRBJ2-7; possibly TRBD1 for D (5 bases). CDR1 is SGHTS, CDR2 YDEGEE, per germline. Trimming stripped 0 bases from V and 4 bases from J, with 14 bases between. The CDR3 spans 15 residues. The CDR3 loop reads CASSLVGQGMYEQYF. In DNA form, the CDR3 reads TGTGCCAGCAGCTTGGTAGGGCAGGGAATGTACGAGCAGTACTTC.